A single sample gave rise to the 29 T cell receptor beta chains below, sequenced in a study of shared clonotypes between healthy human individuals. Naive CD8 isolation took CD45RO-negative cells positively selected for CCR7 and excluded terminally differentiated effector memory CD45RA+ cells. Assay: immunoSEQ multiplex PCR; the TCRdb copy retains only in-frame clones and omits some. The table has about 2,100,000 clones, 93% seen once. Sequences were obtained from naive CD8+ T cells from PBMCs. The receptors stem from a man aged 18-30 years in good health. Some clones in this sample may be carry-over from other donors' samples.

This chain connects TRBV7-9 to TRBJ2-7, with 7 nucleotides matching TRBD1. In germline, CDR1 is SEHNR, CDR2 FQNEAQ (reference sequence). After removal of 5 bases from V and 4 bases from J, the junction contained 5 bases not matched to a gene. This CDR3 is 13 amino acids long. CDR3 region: CASSHQGVYEQYF. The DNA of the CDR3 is TGTGCCAGCAGCCATCAGGGGGTTTACGAGCAGTACTTC. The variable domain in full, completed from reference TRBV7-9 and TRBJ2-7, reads DTGVSQNPRHKITKRGQNVTFRCDPISEHNRLYWYRQTLGQGPEFLTYFQNEAQLEKSRLLSDRFSAERPKGSFSTLEIQRTEQGDSAMYLCASSHQGVYEQYFGPGTRLTVT.

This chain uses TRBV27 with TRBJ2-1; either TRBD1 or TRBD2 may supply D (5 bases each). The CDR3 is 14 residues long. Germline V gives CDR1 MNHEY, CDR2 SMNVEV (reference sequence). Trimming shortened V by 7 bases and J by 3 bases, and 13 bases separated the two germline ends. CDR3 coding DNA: TGTGCCAGCAATTTGGGACGGGGCTACAATGAGCAGTTCTTC. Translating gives CASNLGRGYNEQFF.

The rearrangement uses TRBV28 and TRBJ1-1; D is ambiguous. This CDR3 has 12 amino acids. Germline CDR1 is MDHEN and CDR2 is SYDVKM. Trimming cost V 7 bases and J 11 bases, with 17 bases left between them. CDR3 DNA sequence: TGTGCCAGCACCGCCCCATCCTTCGGTGCTTTCTTT. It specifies CASTAPSFGAFF.

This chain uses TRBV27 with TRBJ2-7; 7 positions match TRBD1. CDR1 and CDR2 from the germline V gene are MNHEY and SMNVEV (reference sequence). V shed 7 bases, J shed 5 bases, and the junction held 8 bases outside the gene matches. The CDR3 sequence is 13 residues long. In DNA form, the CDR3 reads TGTGCCAGCAAGGGGGCGGGCCCCCACGAGCAGTACTTC. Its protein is CASKGAGPHEQYF.

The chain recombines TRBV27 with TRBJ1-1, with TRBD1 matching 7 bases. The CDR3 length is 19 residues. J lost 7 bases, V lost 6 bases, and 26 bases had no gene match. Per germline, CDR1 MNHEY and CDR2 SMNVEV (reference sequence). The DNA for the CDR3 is TGTGCCAGCAGGCACCGACAGGGAGGAGGGGTCAGGCCCTCCTTTGAAGCTTTCTTT. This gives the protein CASRHRQGGGVRPSFEAFF.

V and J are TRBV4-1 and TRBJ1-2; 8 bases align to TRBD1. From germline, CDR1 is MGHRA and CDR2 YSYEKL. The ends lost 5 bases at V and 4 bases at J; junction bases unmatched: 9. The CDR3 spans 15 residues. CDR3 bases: TGCGCCAGCAGCTCCCGGACAGGGAATATCTATGGCTACACCTTC. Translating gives CASSSRTGNIYGYTF.

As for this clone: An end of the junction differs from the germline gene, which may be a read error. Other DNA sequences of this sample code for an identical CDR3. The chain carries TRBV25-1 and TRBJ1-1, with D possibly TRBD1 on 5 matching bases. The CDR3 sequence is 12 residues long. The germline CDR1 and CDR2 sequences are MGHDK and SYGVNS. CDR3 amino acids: CASSEDNTEAFF. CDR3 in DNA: TGTGCCAGCAGCGAGGACAACACTGAGGCTTTCTTT.

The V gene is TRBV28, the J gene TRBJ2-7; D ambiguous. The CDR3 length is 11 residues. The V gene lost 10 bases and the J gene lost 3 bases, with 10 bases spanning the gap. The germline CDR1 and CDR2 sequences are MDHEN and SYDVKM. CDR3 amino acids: CATTTLYEQYF. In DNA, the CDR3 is TGTGCCACCACGACTCTCTACGAGCAGTACTTC.

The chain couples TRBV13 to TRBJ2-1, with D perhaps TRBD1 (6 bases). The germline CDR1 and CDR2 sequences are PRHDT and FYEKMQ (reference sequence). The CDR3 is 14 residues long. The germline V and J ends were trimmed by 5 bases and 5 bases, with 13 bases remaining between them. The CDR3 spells CASSQGQIHNEQFF. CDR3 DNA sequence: TGTGCCAGCAGCCAAGGACAGATCCACAATGAGCAGTTCTTC.

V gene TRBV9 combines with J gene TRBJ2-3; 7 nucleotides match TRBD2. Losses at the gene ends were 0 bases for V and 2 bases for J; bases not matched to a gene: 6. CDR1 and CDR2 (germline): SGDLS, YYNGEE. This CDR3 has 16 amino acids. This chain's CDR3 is CASSVVPSGATDTQYF. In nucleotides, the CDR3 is TGTGCCAGCAGCGTAGTACCCAGCGGGGCCACAGATACGCAGTATTTT.

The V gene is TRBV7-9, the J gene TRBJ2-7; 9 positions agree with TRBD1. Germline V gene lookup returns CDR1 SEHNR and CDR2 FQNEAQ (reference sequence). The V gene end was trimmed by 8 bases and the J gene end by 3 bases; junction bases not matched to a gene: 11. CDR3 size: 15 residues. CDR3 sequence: CASSAGTGFLYEQYF. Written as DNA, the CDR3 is TGTGCCAGCTCCGCGGGGACAGGGTTTCTCTACGAGCAGTACTTC. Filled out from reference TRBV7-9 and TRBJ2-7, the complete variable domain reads DTGVSQNPRHKITKRGQNVTFRCDPISEHNRLYWYRQTLGQGPEFLTYFQNEAQLEKSRLLSDRFSAERPKGSFSTLEIQRTEQGDSAMYLCASSAGTGFLYEQYFGPGTRLTVT.

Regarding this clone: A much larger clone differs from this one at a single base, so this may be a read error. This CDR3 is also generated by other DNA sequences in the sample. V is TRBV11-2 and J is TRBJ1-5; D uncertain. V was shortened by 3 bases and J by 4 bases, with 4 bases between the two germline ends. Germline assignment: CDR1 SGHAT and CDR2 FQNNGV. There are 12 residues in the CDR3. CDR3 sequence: CASSLGNQPQHF. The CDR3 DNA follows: TGTGCCAGCAGCTTGGGGAATCAGCCCCAGCATTTT.

CDR3 in DNA: TGTGCCAGCAGTCGGGCTGGGGGCAATCAGCCCCAGCATTTT. Protein product: CASSRAGGNQPQHF. The chain couples TRBV28 to TRBJ1-5; D uncertain. Trimming took 5 bases from V and 2 from J, leaving 10 bases between them. CDR3 length: 14 amino acids. Germline V CDR1 and CDR2: MDHEN, SYDVKM.

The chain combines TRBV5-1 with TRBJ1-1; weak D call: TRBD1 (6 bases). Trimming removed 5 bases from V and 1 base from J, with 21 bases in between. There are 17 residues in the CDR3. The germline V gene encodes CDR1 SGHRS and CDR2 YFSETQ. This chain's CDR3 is CASRGGPTRLQNTEAFF. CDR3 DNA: TGCGCCAGCAGGGGGGGGCCAACTAGGCTGCAGAACACTGAAGCTTTCTTT. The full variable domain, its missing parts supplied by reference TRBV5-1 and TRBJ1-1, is KAGVTQTPRYLIKTRGQQVTLSCSPISGHRSVSWYQQTPGQGLQFLFEYFSETQRNKGNFPGRFSGRQFSNSRSEMNVSTLELGDSALYLCASRGGPTRLQNTEAFFGQGTRLTVV.

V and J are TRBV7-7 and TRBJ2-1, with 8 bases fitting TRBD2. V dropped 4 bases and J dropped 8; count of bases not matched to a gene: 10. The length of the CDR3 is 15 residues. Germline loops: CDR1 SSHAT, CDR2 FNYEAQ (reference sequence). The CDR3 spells CASSSRSGSLHEQFF. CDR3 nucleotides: TGTGCCAGCAGCTCCCGGAGCGGGAGTCTCCATGAGCAGTTCTTC.

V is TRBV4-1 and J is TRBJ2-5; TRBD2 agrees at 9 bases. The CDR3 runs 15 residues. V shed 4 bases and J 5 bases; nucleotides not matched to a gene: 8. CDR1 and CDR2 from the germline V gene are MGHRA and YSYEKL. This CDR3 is CASSPLAGPWETQYF. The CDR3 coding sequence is TGCGCCAGCAGCCCTCTAGCGGGACCTTGGGAGACCCAGTACTTC.

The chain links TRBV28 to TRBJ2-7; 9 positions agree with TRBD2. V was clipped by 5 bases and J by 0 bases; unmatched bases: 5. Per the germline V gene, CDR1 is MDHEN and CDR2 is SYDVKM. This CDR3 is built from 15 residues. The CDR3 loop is CASSPLSGSSYEQYF. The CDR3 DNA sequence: TGTGCCAGCAGTCCCCTTAGCGGGAGCTCCTACGAGCAGTACTTC.

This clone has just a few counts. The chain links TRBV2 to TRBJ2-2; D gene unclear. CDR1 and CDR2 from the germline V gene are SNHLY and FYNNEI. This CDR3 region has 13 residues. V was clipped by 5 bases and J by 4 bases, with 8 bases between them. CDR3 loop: CASSYDLTGELFF. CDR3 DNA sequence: TGTGCCAGCAGTTACGACCTCACCGGGGAGCTGTTTTTT.

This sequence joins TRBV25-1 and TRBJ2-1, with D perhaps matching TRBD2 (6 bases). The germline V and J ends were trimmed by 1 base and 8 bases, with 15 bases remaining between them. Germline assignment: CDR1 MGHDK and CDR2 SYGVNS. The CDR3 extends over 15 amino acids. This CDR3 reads CASSEWDSGHDEQFF. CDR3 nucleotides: TGTGCCAGCAGTGAATGGGACTCCGGACACGATGAGCAGTTCTTC.

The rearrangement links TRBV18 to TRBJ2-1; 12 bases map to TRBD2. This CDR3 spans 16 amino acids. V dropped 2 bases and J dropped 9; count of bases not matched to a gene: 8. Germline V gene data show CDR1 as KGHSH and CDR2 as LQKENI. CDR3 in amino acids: CASSPDRLAGEVEQFF. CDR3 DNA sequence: TGTGCCAGCTCACCAGATAGACTAGCGGGAGAGGTTGAGCAGTTCTTC.

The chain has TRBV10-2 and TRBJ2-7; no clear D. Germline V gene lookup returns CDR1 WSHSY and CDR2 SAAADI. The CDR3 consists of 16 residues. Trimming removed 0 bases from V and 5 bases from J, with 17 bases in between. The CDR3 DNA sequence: TGCGCCAGCAGTGAGTCTAGGCGGAGTTTGTTCCACGAGCAGTACTTC. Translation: CASSESRRSLFHEQYF.

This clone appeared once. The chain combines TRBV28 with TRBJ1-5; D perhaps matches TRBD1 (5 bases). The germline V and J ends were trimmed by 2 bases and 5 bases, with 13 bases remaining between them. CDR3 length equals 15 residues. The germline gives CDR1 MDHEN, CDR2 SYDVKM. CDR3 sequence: CASSLGRTFDQPQHF. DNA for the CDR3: TGTGCCAGCAGTTTAGGGCGGACATTTGATCAGCCCCAGCATTTT.

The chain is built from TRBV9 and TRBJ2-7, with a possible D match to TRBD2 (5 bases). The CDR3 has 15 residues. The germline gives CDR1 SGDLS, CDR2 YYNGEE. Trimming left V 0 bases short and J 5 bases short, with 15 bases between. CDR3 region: CASSVGGAFAHEQYF. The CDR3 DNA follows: TGTGCCAGCAGCGTAGGGGGAGCCTTTGCCCACGAGCAGTACTTC.

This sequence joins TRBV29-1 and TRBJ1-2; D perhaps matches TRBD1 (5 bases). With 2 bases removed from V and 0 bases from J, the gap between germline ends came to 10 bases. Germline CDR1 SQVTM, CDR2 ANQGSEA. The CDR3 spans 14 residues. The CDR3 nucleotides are TGCAGCGTTGAAACAGGAGACACTAACTATGGCTACACCTTC. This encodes CSVETGDTNYGYTF.

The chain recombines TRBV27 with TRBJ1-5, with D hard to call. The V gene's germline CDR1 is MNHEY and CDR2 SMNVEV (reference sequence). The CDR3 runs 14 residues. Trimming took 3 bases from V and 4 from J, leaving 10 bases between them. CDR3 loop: CASSFVGENQPQHF. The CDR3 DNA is TGTGCCAGCAGTTTCGTCGGGGAGAATCAGCCCCAGCATTTT.

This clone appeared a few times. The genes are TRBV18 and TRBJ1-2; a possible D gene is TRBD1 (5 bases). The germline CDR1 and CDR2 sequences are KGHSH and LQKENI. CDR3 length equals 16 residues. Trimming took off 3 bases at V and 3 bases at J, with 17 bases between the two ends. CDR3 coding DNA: TGTGCCAGCTCACCTTCCCGGGGAGGGGCGGACTATGGCTACACCTTC. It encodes CASSPSRGGADYGYTF.

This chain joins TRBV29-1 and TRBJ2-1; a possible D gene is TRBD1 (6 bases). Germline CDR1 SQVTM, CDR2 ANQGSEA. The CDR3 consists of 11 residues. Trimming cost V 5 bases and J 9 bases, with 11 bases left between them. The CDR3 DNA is TGCAGCGTTATTGGGGGCACTGAGCAGTTCTTC. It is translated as CSVIGGTEQFF.

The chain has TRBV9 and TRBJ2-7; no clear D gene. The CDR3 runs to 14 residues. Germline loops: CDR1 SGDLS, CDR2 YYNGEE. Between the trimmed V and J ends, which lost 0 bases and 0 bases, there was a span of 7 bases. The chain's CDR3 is CASSVGANSYEQYF. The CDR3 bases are TGTGCCAGCAGCGTAGGGGCTAACTCCTACGAGCAGTACTTC.

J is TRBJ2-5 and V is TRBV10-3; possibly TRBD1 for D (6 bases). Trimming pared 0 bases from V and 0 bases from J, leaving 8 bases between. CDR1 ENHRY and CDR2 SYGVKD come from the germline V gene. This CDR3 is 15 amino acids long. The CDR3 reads CAISESRGNQETQYF. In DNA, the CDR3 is TGTGCCATCAGTGAGTCGAGGGGGAACCAAGAGACCCAGTACTTC.